These T cell receptor beta chains were read from a single sample in a study of blood T cell repertoires in COVID-19. Data came from immunoSEQ multiplex PCR; TCRdb stores just in-frame clones and leaves some out. Among tens of thousands of clones listed, more than 70% were seen once. Sequencing used peripheral blood. These receptor sequences come from a human donor in a cohort sampled during active COVID-19. Both conserved end residues are part of each CDR3. D genes are given only for firm matches. Not all rows give a size; the values are once, few, many and, for expanded clones, a class.

v_gene	len	d_gene	j_gene	abundance	CDR3aa	CDR3nt
TRBV18	15	TRBD1	TRBJ2-1	.	CASSPGQGSYNEQFF	TGTGCCAGCTCACCGGGACAGGGGTCGTACAATGAGCAGTTCTTC
TRBV6-5	15	.	TRBJ2-7	.	CASSPGTGRQSEQYF	TGTGCCAGCAGTCCCGGGACTGGACGACAATCCGAGCAGTACTTC
TRBV18	17	TRBD1	TRBJ1-2	.	CASSPSSGTGDKYGYTF	TGTGCCAGCTCACCAAGTTCCGGGACAGGGGACAAATATGGCTACACCTTC
TRBV5-1	15	.	TRBJ1-2	.	CASSLLRGRDYGYTF	TGCGCCAGCAGCTTACTTAGGGGGAGAGACTATGGCTACACCTTC
TRBV19	14	TRBD2	TRBJ2-1	.	CASSITSGGREQFF	TGTGCCAGTAGTATAACTAGCGGGGGCAGGGAGCAGTTCTTC
TRBV5-4	14	.	TRBJ2-7	.	CASTLGRFSYEQYF	TGTGCCAGTACCCTAGGAAGGTTCTCCTACGAGCAGTACTTC
TRBV27	13	.	TRBJ2-7	.	CASSAGAGGTEYF	TGTGCCAGCAGTGCGGGAGCAGGGGGCACTGAGTACTTC
TRBV11-3	15	TRBD1	TRBJ2-7	.	CASSSRTGESYEQYF	TGTGCCAGCAGTTCAAGGACAGGGGAGTCCTACGAGCAGTACTTC
TRBV7-8	14	.	TRBJ2-1	.	CASSLEGASNEQFF	TGTGCCAGCAGCTTAGAAGGGGCATCCAATGAGCAGTTCTTC
TRBV21-1	16	.	TRBJ1-2	.	CASSIGTGGADYGYTF	TGTGCCAGCAGCATCGGTACAGGGGGTGCGGACTATGGCTACACCTTC
TRBV6-1	14	.	TRBJ1-2	once	CASSDGQPSYGYTF	TGTGCCAGCAGTGACGGACAGCCCTCCTATGGCTACACCTTC
TRBV18	16	.	TRBJ1-1	.	CASSPGQGRVNTEAFF	TGTGCCAGCTCACCAGGGCAGGGGAGAGTGAACACTGAAGCTTTCTTT
TRBV2	13	.	TRBJ1-5	.	CASTGAGYQPQHF	TGTGCCAGCACTGGGGCAGGCTATCAGCCCCAGCATTTT
TRBV19	16	.	TRBJ2-3	once	CASSIDLTGYTDTQYF	TGTGCCAGTAGTATAGATCTAACGGGGTACACAGATACGCAGTATTTT
TRBV4-3	14	.	TRBJ1-3	.	CASSQEVQGNTIYF	TGCGCCAGCAGCCAAGAGGTACAGGGAAACACCATATATTTT
TRBV12-3/TRBV12-4	11	.	TRBJ2-7	.	CASSSFYEQYF	TGTGCCAGCAGTTCTTTTTACGAGCAGTACTTC
TRBV4-2	13	TRBD2	TRBJ2-5	.	CASRLRGEETQYF	TGTGCCAGCAGGCTGCGGGGGGAAGAGACCCAGTACTTC
TRBV6-5	15	.	TRBJ1-6	.	CASRPRGTPVPGLHF	TGTGCCAGCAGGCCGCGAGGGACTCCTGTCCCGGGACTCCACTTT
TRBV6-5	15	TRBD1	TRBJ1-4	.	CASRTLQGAMEKLFF	TGTGCCAGCAGGACTTTACAGGGGGCAATGGAAAAACTGTTTTTT
TRBV15	14	.	TRBJ1-2	.	CATSRDAVFGGYTF	TGTGCCACCAGCAGAGATGCGGTTTTCGGTGGCTACACCTTC
TRBV19	15	TRBD1	TRBJ2-2	few	CASRRQGKSAGELFF	TGTGCCAGTAGACGACAGGGGAAGTCGGCCGGGGAGCTGTTTTTT
TRBV10-3	14	.	TRBJ2-2	.	CAIQGHSNTGELFF	TGTGCCATCCAAGGACATTCAAACACCGGGGAGCTGTTTTTT
TRBV6-5	13	.	TRBJ2-4	once	CASSPQRRNIQYF	TGTGCCAGCAGTCCGCAGCGGAGAAACATTCAGTACTTC
TRBV10-3	13	.	TRBJ2-5	.	CAISETREGTQYF	TGTGCCATCAGTGAGACTAGAGAAGGGACCCAGTACTTC
TRBV29-1	14	.	TRBJ1-6	.	CSDREFDINSPLHF	TGCAGCGATCGAGAGTTTGACATCAATTCACCCCTCCACTTT
TRBV6-6	16	TRBD2	TRBJ2-5	.	CASSYHQRGGQETQYF	TGTGCCAGCAGTTACCATCAGCGGGGGGGCCAAGAGACCCAGTACTTC
TRBV6-2/TRBV6-3	16	.	TRBJ1-1	few	CASSTPTGNLDTEAFF	TGTGCCAGCAGTACCCCCACAGGGAATTTAGACACTGAAGCTTTCTTT
TRBV9	14	TRBD1	TRBJ1-5	.	CASSTGSAGRPQHF	TGTGCCAGTTCGACAGGGAGCGCTGGCCGGCCCCAGCATTTT
TRBV5-1	14	TRBD1	TRBJ1-4	.	CASSSGQGSEKLFF	TGCGCCAGCAGCTCTGGACAGGGAAGTGAAAAACTGTTTTTT
TRBV10-1	14	TRBD2	TRBJ2-3	.	CASSESWGGDTQYF	TGCGCCAGCAGTGAGTCATGGGGGGGTGATACGCAGTATTTT
TRBV5-6	13	.	TRBJ2-5	.	CASSWGLQETQYF	TGTGCCAGCAGCTGGGGCCTTCAAGAGACCCAGTACTTC
TRBV5-5	16	.	TRBJ2-3	once	CASSLDPVLSTDTQYF	TGTGCCAGCAGCTTGGATCCGGTTCTCAGCACAGATACGCAGTATTTT
TRBV27	12	.	TRBJ2-1	.	CASSDPGTSPVF	TGTGCCAGCAGTGACCCGGGTACTAGCCCAGTCTTC
TRBV5-8	15	TRBD1	TRBJ1-5	.	CASRREGQSNQPQHF	TGTGCCAGCAGACGTGAGGGACAGAGCAATCAGCCCCAGCATTTT
TRBV28	15	TRBD1	TRBJ2-5	once	CASSTPGQGQETQYF	TGTGCCAGCAGTACCCCCGGACAGGGCCAAGAGACCCAGTACTTC
TRBV7-9	13	TRBD2	TRBJ2-2	.	CASSDWGGYELFF	TGTGCCAGCAGCGACTGGGGGGGATATGAGCTGTTTTTT
TRBV6-5	13	TRBD2	TRBJ2-1	.	CASSWREYNEQFF	TGTGCCAGCAGTTGGCGGGAGTACAATGAGCAGTTCTTC
TRBV9	19	TRBD2	TRBJ2-5	.	CASSVSIFTTSGLQETQYF	TGTGCCAGCAGCGTATCAATCTTTACGACTAGCGGGCTCCAAGAGACCCAGTACTTC
TRBV25-1	17	TRBD1	TRBJ2-6	.	CASSLGTGVSGANVLTF	TGTGCCAGCAGCCTCGGGACAGGGGTCTCTGGGGCCAACGTCCTGACTTTC
TRBV7-9	13	TRBD1	TRBJ1-2	.	CASSFGQGNGYTF	TGTGCCAGCAGCTTCGGACAGGGGAATGGCTACACCTTC